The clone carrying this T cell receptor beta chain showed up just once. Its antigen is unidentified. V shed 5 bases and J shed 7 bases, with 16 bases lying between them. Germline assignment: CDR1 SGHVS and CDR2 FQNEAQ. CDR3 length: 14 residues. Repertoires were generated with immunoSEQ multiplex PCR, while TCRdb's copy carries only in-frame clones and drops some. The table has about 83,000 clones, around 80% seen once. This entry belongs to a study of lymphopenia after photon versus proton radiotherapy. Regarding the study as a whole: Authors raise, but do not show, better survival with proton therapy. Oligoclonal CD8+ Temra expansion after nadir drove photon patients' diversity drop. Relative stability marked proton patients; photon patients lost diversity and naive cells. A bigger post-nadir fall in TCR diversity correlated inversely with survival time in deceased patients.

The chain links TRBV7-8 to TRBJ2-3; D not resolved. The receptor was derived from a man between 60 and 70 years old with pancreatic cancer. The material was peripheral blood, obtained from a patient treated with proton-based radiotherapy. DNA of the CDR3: TGTGCCAGCAGCCTTGAACGCTTTGGAAATACGCAGTATTTT. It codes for CASSLERFGNTQYF.